This TCR beta chain is from a study of shared clonotypes between healthy human individuals. Overall study: Three plates were used per donor for CD4 naive, three for CD4 memory, two for CD8 naive and one for CD8 memory. Study-level findings and limits: Generation probabilities were higher for clonotypes shared across all four sorted-subset donors than for unshared ones.

Replicate PCRs from sorted subsets contained roughly 200 ng DNA, which is 29,000 or so T cell genomes. Clones were sequenced by immunoSEQ multiplex PCR, and TCRdb holds only the in-frame ones, with some missing. The table has about 110,000 clones, 55% to 70% seen once. Points on this clone: The antigen remains unidentified.

The receptor was derived from a woman aged 25 to 45 in good health. Material: memory CD8+ T cells sorted from blood. Documented subset: CD45RO+ cells pooled with CCR7-negative TemRA cells.

This CDR3 reads CATSRGGENTEAFF. For the CDR3, the DNA is TGTGCCACCAGCAGAGGAGGAGAGAACACTGAAGCTTTCTTT. The chain couples TRBV15 to TRBJ1-1; D is undetermined. V gave up 1 base and J gave up 1 base, with 7 bases separating them. The V gene's germline CDR1 is LNHNV and CDR2 YYDKDF (reference sequence). There are 14 residues in the CDR3.